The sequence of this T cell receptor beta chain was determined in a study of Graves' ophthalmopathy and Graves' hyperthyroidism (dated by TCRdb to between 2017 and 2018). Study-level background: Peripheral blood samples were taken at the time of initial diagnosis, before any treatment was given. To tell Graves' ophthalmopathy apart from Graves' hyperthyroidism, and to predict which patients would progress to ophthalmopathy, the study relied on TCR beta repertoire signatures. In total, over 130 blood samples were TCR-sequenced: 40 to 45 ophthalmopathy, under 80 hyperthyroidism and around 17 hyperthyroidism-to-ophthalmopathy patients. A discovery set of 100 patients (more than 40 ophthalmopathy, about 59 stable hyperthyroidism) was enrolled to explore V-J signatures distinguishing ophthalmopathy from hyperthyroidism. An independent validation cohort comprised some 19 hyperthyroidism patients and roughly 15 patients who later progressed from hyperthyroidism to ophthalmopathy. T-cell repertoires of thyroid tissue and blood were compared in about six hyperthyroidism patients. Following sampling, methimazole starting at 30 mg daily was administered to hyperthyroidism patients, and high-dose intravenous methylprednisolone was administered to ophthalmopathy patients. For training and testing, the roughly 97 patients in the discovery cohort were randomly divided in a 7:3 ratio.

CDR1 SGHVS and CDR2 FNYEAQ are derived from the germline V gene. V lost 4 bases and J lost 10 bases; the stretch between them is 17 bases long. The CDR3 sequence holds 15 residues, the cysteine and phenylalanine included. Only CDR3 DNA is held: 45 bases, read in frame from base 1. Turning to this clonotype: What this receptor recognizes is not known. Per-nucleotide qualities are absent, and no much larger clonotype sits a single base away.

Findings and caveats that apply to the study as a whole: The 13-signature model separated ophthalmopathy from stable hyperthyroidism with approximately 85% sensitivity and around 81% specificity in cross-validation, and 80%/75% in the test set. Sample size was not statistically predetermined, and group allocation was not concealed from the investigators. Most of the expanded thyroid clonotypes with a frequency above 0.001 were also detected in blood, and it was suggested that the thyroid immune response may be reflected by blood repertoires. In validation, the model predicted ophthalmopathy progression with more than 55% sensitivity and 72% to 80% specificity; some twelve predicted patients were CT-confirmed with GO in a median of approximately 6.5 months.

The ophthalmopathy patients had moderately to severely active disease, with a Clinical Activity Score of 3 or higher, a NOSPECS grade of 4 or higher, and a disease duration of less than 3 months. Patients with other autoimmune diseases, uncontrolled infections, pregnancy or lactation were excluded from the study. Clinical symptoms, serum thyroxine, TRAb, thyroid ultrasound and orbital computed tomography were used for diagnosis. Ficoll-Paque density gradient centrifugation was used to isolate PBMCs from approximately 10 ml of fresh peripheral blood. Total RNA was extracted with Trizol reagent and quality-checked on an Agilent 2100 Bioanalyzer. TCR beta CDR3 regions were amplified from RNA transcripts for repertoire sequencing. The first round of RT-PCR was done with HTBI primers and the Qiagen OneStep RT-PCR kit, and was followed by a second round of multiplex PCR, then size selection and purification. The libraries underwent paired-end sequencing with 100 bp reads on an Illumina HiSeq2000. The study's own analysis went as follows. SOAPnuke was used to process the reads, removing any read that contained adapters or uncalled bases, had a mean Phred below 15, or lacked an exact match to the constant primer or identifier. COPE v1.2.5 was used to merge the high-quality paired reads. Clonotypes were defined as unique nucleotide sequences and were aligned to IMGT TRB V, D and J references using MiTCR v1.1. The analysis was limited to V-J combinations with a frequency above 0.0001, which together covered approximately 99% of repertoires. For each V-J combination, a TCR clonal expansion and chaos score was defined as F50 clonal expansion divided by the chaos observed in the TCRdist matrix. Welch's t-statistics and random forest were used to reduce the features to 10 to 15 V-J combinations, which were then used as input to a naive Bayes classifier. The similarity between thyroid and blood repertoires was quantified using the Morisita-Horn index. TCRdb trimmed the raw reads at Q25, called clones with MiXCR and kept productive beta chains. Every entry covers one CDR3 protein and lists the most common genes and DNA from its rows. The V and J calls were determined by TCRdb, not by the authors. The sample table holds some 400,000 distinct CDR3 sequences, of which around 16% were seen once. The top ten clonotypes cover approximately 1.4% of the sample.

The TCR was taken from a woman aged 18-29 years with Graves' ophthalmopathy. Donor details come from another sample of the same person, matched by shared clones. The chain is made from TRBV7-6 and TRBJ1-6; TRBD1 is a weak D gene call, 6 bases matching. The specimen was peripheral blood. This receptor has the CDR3 CASSSTTGLGSPLHF. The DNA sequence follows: TGTGCCAGCAGCTCGACGACAGGTCTCGGGTCACCCCTCCACTTT. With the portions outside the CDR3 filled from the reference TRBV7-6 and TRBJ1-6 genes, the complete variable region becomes GAGVSQSPRYKVTKRGQDVALRCDPISGHVSLYWYRQALGQGPEFLTYFNYEAQQDKSGLPNDRFSAERPEGSISTLTIQRTEQRDSAMYRCASSSTTGLGSPLHFGNGTRLTVT.